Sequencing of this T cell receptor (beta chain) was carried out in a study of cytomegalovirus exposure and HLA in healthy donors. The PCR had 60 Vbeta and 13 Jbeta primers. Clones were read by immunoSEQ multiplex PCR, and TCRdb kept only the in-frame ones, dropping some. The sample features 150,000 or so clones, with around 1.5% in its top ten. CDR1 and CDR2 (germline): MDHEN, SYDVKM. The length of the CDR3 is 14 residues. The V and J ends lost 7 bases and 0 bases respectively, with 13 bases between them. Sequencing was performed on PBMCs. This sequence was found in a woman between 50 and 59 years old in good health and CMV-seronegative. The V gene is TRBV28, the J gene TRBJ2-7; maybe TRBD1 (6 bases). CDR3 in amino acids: CASTLRGYSYEQYF. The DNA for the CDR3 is TGTGCCAGCACCCTCAGGGGTTACTCCTACGAGCAGTACTTC.